Sequencing of this TCR beta chain was carried out in a study of cytomegalovirus exposure and HLA in healthy donors. Germline V gives CDR1 PRHDT, CDR2 FYEKMQ (reference sequence). The CDR3 runs to 14 residues. V shed 5 bases and J shed 5 bases, with 12 bases lying between them. The PCR employed 60 Vbeta primers together with 13 Jbeta primers. This table comes from immunoSEQ multiplex PCR, and its TCRdb copy is limited to in-frame clones, with some not included. Of around 130,000 clones detected, 65% to 90% appear once; the ten largest clones hold 2% to 3%. The TCR comes from a man in his forties or fifties in good health and CMV-seronegative. Sequencing was carried out using PBMCs. The rearrangement links TRBV13 to TRBJ1-4; no clear D. The CDR3 spells CASSPPEQNEKLFF. The CDR3 bases are TGTGCCAGCAGCCCACCGGAGCAAAATGAAAAACTGTTTTTT.